These 19 T cell receptor beta chains share one sample of origin, sequenced in a study of cytomegalovirus exposure and HLA in healthy donors (dated by TCRdb to 2016 to 2017). Library preparation was by the immunoSEQ multiplex PCR assay. For the multiplex PCR, a mixture combining 60 forward primers for TCR Vbeta segments and 13 reverse primers for TCR Jbeta segments was used. TCRdb's version of the immuneACCESS table is confined to in-frame rearrangements and falls short of the full clone set. An unresolved V gene accounts for under half of the shortfall where checked; the remainder is of unknown origin. The sample table contains 150,000 or so clones; only one count was recorded for 70% to 85% of them. Roughly 1.4% of the sample is held by the ten biggest clonotypes. Sequencing used PBMCs. The receptors shown here come from a man aged 25 to 45 in good health and CMV-seropositive.

The rearrangement links TRBV23-1 to TRBJ2-7, with 8 bases identical to TRBD1. TRBV23-1 is classed as an ORF, of uncertain function. Trimming at V came to 7 bases and at J to 7 bases, leaving 9 bases not matched to a gene. CDR3 length equals 13 residues. CDR3 residues: CASITQGAQEQYF. For the CDR3, the DNA is TGCGCCAGCATCACTCAGGGGGCGCAGGAGCAGTACTTC.

The gene calls are TRBV18 and TRBJ2-3; 10 nucleotides line up with TRBD2. The CDR3 has 16 amino acids. V trimming: 3 bases; J trimming: 2 bases; junction bases outside the gene matches: 5. CDR1 and CDR2 (germline): KGHSH, LQKENI. The CDR3 bases are TGTGCCAGCTCACCGTCTAGCGGGAGCCCCACAGATACGCAGTATTTT. This sequence encodes CASSPSSGSPTDTQYF.

The rearrangement links TRBV13 to TRBJ1-1; 7 bases line up with TRBD1. With V trimmed by 8 bases and J by 0 bases, 6 bases remained unmatched. The CDR3 runs 14 residues. CDR1 is PRHDT, CDR2 FYEKMQ, per germline (reference sequence). CDR3 DNA: TGTGCCAGCGGATACGGACAGGTGAACACTGAAGCTTTCTTT. Amino acids: CASGYGQVNTEAFF.

The chain uses TRBV7-3 and TRBJ1-1; D not resolved. This CDR3 comprises 13 residues. Trimming pared 4 bases from V and 0 bases from J, leaving 6 bases between. In germline, CDR1 is SGHTA, CDR2 FQGTGA. CDR3 nucleotide sequence: TGTGCCAGCAGCTCGCACATGAACACTGAAGCTTTCTTT. Translated: CASSSHMNTEAFF.

The chain employs TRBV5-8 and TRBJ1-5, with D possibly being TRBD1 (6 bases). The CDR3 loop spans 16 amino acids. CDR1 SGHTS and CDR2 YDEGEE come from the germline V gene. V lost 6 bases and J lost 3, with 19 bases in between. CDR3 DNA sequence: TGTGCCAGCAATTATAAAAGAACAGGGCCCAATCAGCCCCAGCATTTT. Translated, it gives CASNYKRTGPNQPQHF.

The chain uses TRBV28 and TRBJ1-1; possible D gene TRBD1, 6 bases. Trimming took 3 bases from V and 5 from J, leaving 22 bases between them. The germline V gene encodes CDR1 MDHEN and CDR2 SYDVKM. The CDR3 is made up of 17 amino acids. The CDR3 region is CASSFWTAIELGTEAFF. The DNA for the CDR3 is TGTGCCAGCAGTTTTTGGACAGCTATTGAACTGGGGACTGAAGCTTTCTTT.

The chain couples TRBV2 to TRBJ1-5; maybe TRBD1 (5 bases). V lost 3 bases and J 5 bases, leaving 11 bases between the germline ends. This CDR3 has 14 residues. Germline V lookup: CDR1 SNHLY, CDR2 FYNNEI. CDR3 bases: TGTGCCAGCAGTGACCGGGGGTCGGATCAGCCCCAGCATTTT. Its translation: CASSDRGSDQPQHF.

This chain connects TRBV30 to TRBJ2-5; D ambiguous. The germline gives CDR1 GTSNPN, CDR2 SVGIG (reference sequence). With 4 bases removed from V and 4 bases from J, the gap between germline ends came to 7 bases. This CDR3 comprises 11 residues. DNA of the CDR3: TGTGCCTGGACCCCGGGAGAGACCCAGTACTTC. It specifies CAWTPGETQYF. The full variable domain, its missing parts supplied by reference TRBV30 and TRBJ2-5, is SQTIHQWPATLVQPVGSPLSLECTVEGTSNPNLYWYRQAAGRGLQLLFYSVGIGQISSEVPQNLSASRPQDRQFILSSKKLLLSDSGFYLCAWTPGETQYFGPGTRLLVL.

The chain carries TRBV27 and TRBJ2-1; 9 nucleotides agree with TRBD2. Germline-derived CDR1 and CDR2 are MNHEY and SMNVEV (reference sequence). J was trimmed by 5 bases and V by 6 bases; bases with no gene match: 8. The CDR3 covers 15 residues. In DNA form, the CDR3 reads TGTGCCAGCAGGCCCAGCGGGAGGCCCAACAATGAGCAGTTCTTC. Protein sequence: CASRPSGRPNNEQFF.

The chain combines TRBV6-5 with TRBJ1-2; TRBD1 agrees at 11 bases. This CDR3 has 16 amino acids. V lost 0 bases, J lost 4 bases, and 4 bases stayed unmatched. Germline-derived CDR1 and CDR2 are MNHEY and SVGAGI. The CDR3, as DNA: TGTGCCAGCAGTTACTCGTTAGGACAGGGGGCCTATGGCTACACCTTC. Translating gives CASSYSLGQGAYGYTF.

The chain combines TRBV30 with TRBJ1-1, with TRBD1 matching 9 bases. The trim removed 5 bases at V and 4 bases at J, leaving 8 bases unmatched. CDR1 is GTSNPN, CDR2 SVGIG, per germline (reference sequence). The CDR3 consists of 14 residues. The CDR3 sequence is CAWDKQGAGTEAFF. Here the CDR3 DNA reads TGTGCCTGGGACAAACAGGGGGCGGGCACTGAAGCTTTCTTT. Full variable domain (missing parts from reference TRBV30 and TRBJ1-1): SQTIHQWPATLVQPVGSPLSLECTVEGTSNPNLYWYRQAAGRGLQLLFYSVGIGQISSEVPQNLSASRPQDRQFILSSKKLLLSDSGFYLCAWDKQGAGTEAFFGQGTRLTVV.

On this clone: Other DNA sequences in this sample translate to the same CDR3. J is TRBJ2-3 and V is TRBV7-9; 8 positions agree with TRBD2. Germline lookup yields CDR1 SEHNR and CDR2 FQNEAQ (reference sequence). J gave up 5 bases and V 4 bases, and 5 bases lay outside the gene matches. The CDR3 has 14 amino acids. The DNA of the CDR3 is TGTGCCAGCAGCTCCGGACTAGCCGGAGATACGCAGTATTTT. As protein: CASSSGLAGDTQYF.

The rearrangement links TRBV7-2 to TRBJ1-1; D ambiguous. Germline V gene lookup returns CDR1 SGHTA and CDR2 FQGNSA. V was cut by 5 bases and J by 4 bases, with 17 bases left in between. This CDR3 is built from 15 residues. The DNA for the CDR3 is TGTGCCAGCAGCCCCGAGAGGCGAAGGATCACTGAAGCTTTCTTT. Its protein is CASSPERRRITEAFF.

This clone was seen only once. This rearrangement joins TRBV5-1 to TRBJ1-1; D is ambiguous. Trimming removed 1 base at V and 0 bases at J, with 13 bases between. The CDR3 runs 16 residues. Germline V gene sequence: CDR1 SGHRS, CDR2 YFSETQ. As DNA, the CDR3 is TGCGCCAGCAGCTTGACAAGGAGGTCCGTGAACACTGAAGCTTTCTTT. Its protein product is CASSLTRRSVNTEAFF.

The CDR3 region has the DNA TGTGCCACCAGACAGAACTATGGCTACACCTTC. This encodes CATRQNYGYTF. The chain combines TRBV19 with TRBJ1-2, with D possibly matching TRBD1 (5 bases). This CDR3 spans 11 amino acids. Trimming stripped 10 bases from V and 2 bases from J, with 8 bases between. Germline CDR1 reads LNHDA; CDR2 reads SQIVND (reference sequence). The full variable domain, completed using reference TRBV19 and TRBJ1-2, is DGGITQSPKYLFRKEGQNVTLSCEQNLNHDAMYWYRQDPGQGLRLIYYSQIVNDFQKGDIAEGYSVSREKKESFPLTVTSAQKNPTAFYLCATRQNYGYTFGSGTRLTVV.

The V call is TRBV7-9, the J call TRBJ2-2; D unresolved. Germline V gives CDR1 SEHNR, CDR2 FQNEAQ (reference sequence). This CDR3 contains 14 residues. Trimming took off 6 bases at V and 3 bases at J, with 11 bases between the two ends. The CDR3 sequence is CASSFSPYTGELFF. In DNA, the CDR3 is TGTGCCAGCAGTTTTTCCCCTTACACCGGGGAGCTGTTTTTT.

The rearrangement uses TRBV6-1 and TRBJ2-7; D is uncertain. The CDR3 has 11 amino acids. Germline CDR1 is MNHNS and CDR2 is SASEGT. The ends were cut back, 4 bases at V and 2 bases at J, with 3 bases in the middle. In DNA, the CDR3 is TGTGCCAGCAGTGCGGCCTACGAGCAGTACTTC. Encoded protein: CASSAAYEQYF.

The CDR3 loop reads CASSTGTGVGEETQYF. The CDR3 nucleotides read TGCGCCAGCAGTACGGGGACAGGGGTGGGAGAGGAGACCCAGTACTTC. The chain links TRBV10-1 to TRBJ2-5; 10 positions agree with TRBD1. The V segment lost 5 bases and the J segment 5 bases; nucleotides outside the gene matches: 11. Germline loops: CDR1 WNHNN, CDR2 SYGVQD (reference sequence). The CDR3 is made up of 16 amino acids.

In this sample, this clone turned up a few times. This chain links TRBV19 with TRBJ1-1; TRBD1 aligns across 8 bases. Losses at the gene ends were 3 bases for V and 3 bases for J; bases not matched to a gene: 6. The CDR3 has 15 residues. Per germline, CDR1 LNHDA and CDR2 SQIVND (reference sequence). CDR3 amino acids: CASSIEGQAYTEAFF. The CDR3 nucleotides are TGTGCCAGTAGTATTGAGGGACAGGCCTACACTGAAGCTTTCTTT.